This TCR beta chain was captured by sequencing in a study of response to subunit inactivated influenza vaccine. The study's findings and limits: The authors suggested that every seasonal influenza vaccination recruits few new T cells.

V was trimmed by 8 bases and J by 4 bases, leaving 14 bases between them. The CDR3 has 13 residues. TCRdb fed the RT-PCR reads into MiXCR, producing one record per CDR3 protein. The sample consists of approximately 680,000 distinct CDR3 sequences, about 15% of them appearing once. This clonotype was seen only a few times. Its antigen remains unidentified. Specimen: PBMCs from blood, collected about 12 days after vaccination. This chain joins TRBV12-3 or TRBV12-4 and TRBJ1-2; tentatively, D is TRBD1 (6 bases). The TCR comes from a man aged 45-60 years who received an inactivated influenza vaccine. CDR3 residues: CASYRQGSYGYTF. The CDR3, as DNA: TGTGCCAGCTATAGGCAGGGGAGCTATGGCTACACCTTC.